This T cell receptor (beta chain) is from a study of blood T cell repertoires in COVID-19. After removal of 6 bases from V and 0 bases from J, the junction contained 12 bases not matched to a gene. Germline CDR1 is SEHNR and CDR2 is FQNEAQ (reference sequence). The CDR3 loop spans 18 amino acids. Sequenced by immunoSEQ multiplex PCR; TCRdb stores in-frame clones only, minus some. The sample includes around 95,000 clones, about 80% of them seen just once. The origin of this receptor is a woman between 65 and 79 years old with acute or convalescent COVID-19. J is TRBJ2-5 and V is TRBV7-9, with 11 bases matching TRBD2. Sequencing was done on a sample of peripheral blood. In DNA, the CDR3 is TGTGCCAGCAGTCAAAGTCAGACTAGCGGGAATGACCAAGAGACCCAGTACTTC. It codes for CASSQSQTSGNDQETQYF. The full variable domain, completed using reference TRBV7-9 and TRBJ2-5, is DTGVSQNPRHKITKRGQNVTFRCDPISEHNRLYWYRQTLGQGPEFLTYFQNEAQLEKSRLLSDRFSAERPKGSFSTLEIQRTEQGDSAMYLCASSQSQTSGNDQETQYFGPGTRLLVL.